One and the same sample provided the 9 T cell receptor beta chains below, sequenced in a study of blood T cells in healthy people across ages. Together with a sample-barcoded 5' primer, a J-beta primer mix was included in a second PCR lasting roughly 6 to 12 cycles. TCRdb re-derived calls from the 5' RACE reads in MiXCR, one entry per CDR3 protein. The sample shows some 1,000,000 distinct CDR3 sequences, under 30% of them seen only once. The sample was also linked to a second study, of T cells of mothers and their children.

Sequenced sample: blood. The receptors shown here come from a girl between 2 and 10 years old in good health.

This clonotype has just a few counts. The V gene is TRBV7-2, the J gene TRBJ1-1, with D perhaps TRBD1 (5 bases). CDR1 and CDR2 (germline): SGHTA, FQGNSA. The CDR3 covers 14 residues. V gave up 2 bases and J gave up 4 bases, with 11 bases separating them. CDR3 region: CASSLSGKGTEAFF. DNA for the CDR3: TGTGCCAGCAGCTTATCAGGGAAGGGCACTGAAGCTTTCTTT.

The J gene is TRBJ2-3, the V gene TRBV29-1, with D unclear. Trimming pared 6 bases from V and 2 bases from J, leaving 12 bases between. CDR1 and CDR2 (germline): SQVTM, ANQGSEA. The CDR3 extends over 13 amino acids. CDR3 sequence reads: CSVGRILTDTQYF. For the CDR3, the DNA is TGCAGCGTGGGCCGGATACTCACAGATACGCAGTATTTT.

The V and J genes are TRBV3-1 and TRBJ2-7; D unresolved. V lost 3 bases and J lost 2, with 11 bases in between. The V gene's germline CDR1 is LGHDT and CDR2 YNNKEL (reference sequence). The CDR3 loop spans 14 amino acids. CDR3 sequence reads: CASSHPNSPYEQYF. Here the CDR3 DNA reads TGTGCCAGCAGCCATCCCAACTCGCCCTACGAGCAGTACTTC.

The chain couples TRBV4-3 to TRBJ2-5, with no clear D. The J call may be incorrect, as the DNA end agrees better with TRBJ2-1. CDR3 length equals 13 residues. The germline V gene encodes CDR1 LGHNA and CDR2 YSLEER. In DNA form, the CDR3 reads TGCGCCAGCAGCCAAGTGACTCGCAGTGAGCAGTTCTTC. The encoded protein is CASSQVTRSEQFF.

The chain couples TRBV2 to TRBJ1-4; maybe TRBD1 (5 bases). The V end lost 8 bases, the J end lost 7 bases, and 14 bases lay between the germline ends. In germline, CDR1 is SNHLY, CDR2 FYNNEI. CDR3 length: 13 amino acids. CDR3 DNA: TGTGCCAGCTCCGAGACAGAAAGTGAAAAACTGTTTTTT. This encodes CASSETESEKLFF.

This clonotype turned up a few times. A junction end diverges from the germline sequence, so it may reflect a read error. The chain is built from TRBV20-1 and TRBJ2-2, with 10 nucleotides matching TRBD1. Germline V lookup: CDR1 DFQATT, CDR2 SNEGSKA (reference sequence). CDR3 length: 16 residues. The CDR3 region is CSARDRGSGDTEELFF. The DNA of the CDR3 is TGCAGTGCTAGGGACAGGGGGTCAGGTGACACCGAGGAGCTGTTTTTT.

This chain joins TRBV4-1 and TRBJ2-4; D assignment may be TRBD1 or TRBD2 (5 bases each). The CDR3 is 14 residues long. Trimming took off 4 bases at V and 3 bases at J, with 10 bases between the two ends. CDR1 is MGHRA and CDR2 is YSYEKL in the germline V gene. CDR3 protein: CASSRVGDKNIQYF. The CDR3 DNA sequence: TGCGCCAGCAGCCGTGTGGGGGACAAAAACATTCAGTACTTC.

This clonotype came up a few times. The chain links TRBV7-8 to TRBJ1-2; D is possibly TRBD1 (6 bases). The CDR3 covers 15 residues. The germline gives CDR1 SGHVS, CDR2 FQNEAQ. V was cut by 1 base and J by 0 bases, with 9 bases left in between. Here the CDR3 DNA reads TGTGCCAGCAGCTTAGGGACAGCTCCTAACTATGGCTACACCTTC. This sequence encodes CASSLGTAPNYGYTF.

This rearrangement joins TRBV6-6 to TRBJ1-5, with D perhaps matching TRBD1 (6 bases). The V end lost 0 bases, the J end lost 3 bases, and 9 bases lay between the germline ends. Germline V gene data show CDR1 as MNHNY and CDR2 as SVGAGI (reference sequence). The CDR3 spans 15 residues. CDR3 bases: TGTGCCAGCAGTTACTCCGGACAGCCCAATCAGCCCCAGCATTTT. Residues: CASSYSGQPNQPQHF.